The present TCR beta chain was sequenced within a study of cytomegalovirus exposure and HLA in healthy donors. Study background: A data release that came early held some 84 million unique TCRs from HLA-typed donors. Study results and caveats: Relative to the approximately 660-donor mean, N-insertions were reportedly fewer in an Asian-associated ancestry cluster in a later analysis. In a later analysis, at a false discovery rate of 0.05, roughly 16,000 TCR beta sequences matched HLA alleles.

PCR was performed using 60 Vbeta and 13 Jbeta primers. Measured with immunoSEQ multiplex PCR; TCRdb has only the in-frame clones, and not every one. The sample lists 130,000 to 150,000 clones; around three fifths were seen once. This clone was picked up a small number of times. The antigen remains unidentified. Germline assignment: CDR1 SGHRS and CDR2 YFSETQ. There are 15 residues in the CDR3. Trimming cost V 4 bases and J 1 base; bases outside gene matches: 4. The chain joins TRBV5-1 to TRBJ2-1, with 8 bases aligning to TRBD1. This receptor was taken from a woman aged 30 to 39 in good health and CMV-seropositive. The sample comprised PBMCs. The CDR3, as DNA: TGCGCCAGCAGCCGGCAGGGGGCTTCCTACAATGAGCAGTTCTTC. Its translation is CASSRQGASYNEQFF.